This T cell receptor beta chain came from a study of blood T cells in healthy people across ages. Study observations and caveats: The study lacked donor CMV status, which possibly confounded expanded clonotype changes.

On this clonotype itself: Antigen unknown.

CDR1 and CDR2 (germline): SGHAT, FQDESV (reference sequence). V dropped 5 bases and J dropped 8; count of bases not matched to a gene: 12. This CDR3 comprises 15 residues. Every sample yielded at least 7 million isolated PBMCs. Every sample gave at least 5 micrograms of total RNA when it was extracted. Combining a sample-barcoded 5' primer with a J-beta primer mix, a second PCR ran for roughly 7 to 11 cycles. TCRdb analysed the 5' RACE reads with MiXCR anew, one entry per CDR3 protein. The sample has about 1.6 million distinct CDR3 sequences; roughly a third are singletons. This TCR came from a woman aged 25 to 45 in good health. The chain uses TRBV11-1 and TRBJ1-2, with TRBD1 matching 9 bases. The source material was blood. CDR3 region: CASSPKPRTGVGYTF. The CDR3 DNA is TGTGCCAGCAGCCCGAAACCGCGGACAGGGGTGGGCTACACCTTC.